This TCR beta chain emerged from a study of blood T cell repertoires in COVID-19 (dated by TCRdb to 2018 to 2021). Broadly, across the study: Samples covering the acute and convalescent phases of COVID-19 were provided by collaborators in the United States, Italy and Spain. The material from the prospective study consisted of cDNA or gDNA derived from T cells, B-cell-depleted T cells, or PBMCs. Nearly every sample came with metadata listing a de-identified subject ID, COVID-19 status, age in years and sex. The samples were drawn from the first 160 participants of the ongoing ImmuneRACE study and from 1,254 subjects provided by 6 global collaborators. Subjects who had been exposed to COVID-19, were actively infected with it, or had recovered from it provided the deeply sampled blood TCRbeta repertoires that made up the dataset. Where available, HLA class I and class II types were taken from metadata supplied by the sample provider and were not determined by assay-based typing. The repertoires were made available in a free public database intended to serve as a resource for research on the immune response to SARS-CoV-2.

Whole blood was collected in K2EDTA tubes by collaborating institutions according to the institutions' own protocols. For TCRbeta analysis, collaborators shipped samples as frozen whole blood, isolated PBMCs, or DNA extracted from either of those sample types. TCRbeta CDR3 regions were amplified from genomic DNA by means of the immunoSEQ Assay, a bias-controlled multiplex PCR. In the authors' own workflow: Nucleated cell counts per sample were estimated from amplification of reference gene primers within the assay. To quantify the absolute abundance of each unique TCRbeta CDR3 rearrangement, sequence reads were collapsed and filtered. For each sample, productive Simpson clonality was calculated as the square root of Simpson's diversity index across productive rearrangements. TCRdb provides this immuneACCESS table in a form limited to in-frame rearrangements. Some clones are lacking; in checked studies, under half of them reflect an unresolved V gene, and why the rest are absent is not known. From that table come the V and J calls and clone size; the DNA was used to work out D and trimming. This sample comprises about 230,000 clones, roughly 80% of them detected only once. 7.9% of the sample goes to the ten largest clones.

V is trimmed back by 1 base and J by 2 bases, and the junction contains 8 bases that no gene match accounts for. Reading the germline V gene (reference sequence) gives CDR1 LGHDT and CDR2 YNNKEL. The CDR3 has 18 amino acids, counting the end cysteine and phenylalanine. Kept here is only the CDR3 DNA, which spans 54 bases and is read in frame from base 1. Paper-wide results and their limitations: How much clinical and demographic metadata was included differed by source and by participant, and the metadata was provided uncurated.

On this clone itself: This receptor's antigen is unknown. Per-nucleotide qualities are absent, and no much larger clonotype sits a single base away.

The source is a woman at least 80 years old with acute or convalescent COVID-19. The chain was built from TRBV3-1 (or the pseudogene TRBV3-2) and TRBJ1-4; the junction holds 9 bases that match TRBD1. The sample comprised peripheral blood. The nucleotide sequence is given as TGTGCCAGCAGCCAAGGCGGGACAGGGTATTACACTAATGAAAAACTGTTTTTT. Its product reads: CASSQGGTGYYTNEKLFF.